Presented here are 6 T cell receptor beta chains from one specimen sequenced in a study of cytomegalovirus exposure and HLA in healthy donors. The repertoire was sequenced with immunoSEQ multiplex PCR; TCRdb's copy has only in-frame clones and lacks some. The sample has 200,000 to 250,000 clones; roughly 80% are singletons. Input material: PBMCs. These receptors originate from a woman aged 18-29 years in good health and CMV-seronegative.

In this sample, this clone turned up once. The rearrangement links TRBV6-5 to TRBJ1-4, with D maybe TRBD1 (5 bases). The V end was cut by 2 bases, the J end by 6 bases, with 13 bases between. Per the germline V gene, CDR1 is MNHEY and CDR2 is SVGAGI. The CDR3 runs 15 residues. CDR3 region: CASSYEPGRHEKLFF. The CDR3 DNA reads TGTGCCAGCAGTTACGAACCAGGGAGGCATGAAAAACTGTTTTTT.

CDR3 loop: CASSQKYSGNTIYF. CDR3 DNA: TGCGCCAGCAGCCAAAAGTACTCTGGAAACACCATATATTTT. The chain recombines TRBV4-1 with TRBJ1-3; D gene ambiguous. Looked up from germline, CDR1 is MGHRA and CDR2 is YSYEKL. Deletions cut 2 bases from V and 0 bases from J, with 5 bases between. The CDR3 sequence is 14 residues long.

The rearrangement uses TRBV29-1 and TRBJ1-2, with D unclear. CDR1 SQVTM and CDR2 ANQGSEA come from the germline V gene. The germline V and J ends were trimmed by 3 bases and 7 bases, with 9 bases remaining between them. The CDR3 sequence is 11 residues long. As DNA, the CDR3 is TGCAGCGTTGAGGCCGATCGTGGCTACACCTTC. This codes for CSVEADRGYTF.

CDR3 loop: CASSDDTGQAFF. CDR3 DNA sequence: TGTGCCAGCAGCGATGATACGGGACAAGCTTTCTTT. The V call is TRBV11-2, the J call TRBJ1-1; a possible D gene is TRBD1 (5 bases). The CDR3 loop spans 12 amino acids. Germline values: CDR1 SGHAT, CDR2 FQNNGV. The V end lost 5 bases, the J end lost 9 bases, and 13 bases lay between the germline ends.

The sample holds a few counts of this clone. This chain uses TRBV11-3 with TRBJ1-1; a possible D gene is TRBD1 (5 bases). Germline V gene lookup returns CDR1 SGHNT and CDR2 YENEEA. The V and J ends lost 2 bases and 7 bases respectively, with 14 bases between them. There are 14 residues in the CDR3. Here the CDR3 DNA reads TGTGCCAGCAGCTTAAGTGGACACACCAATGAAGCTTTCTTT. Residues: CASSLSGHTNEAFF. The full variable domain, in which reference TRBV11-3 and TRBJ1-1 provide the parts outside the CDR3, is EAGVVQSPRYKIIEKKQPVAFWCNPISGHNTLYWYLQNLGQGPELLIRYENEEAVDDSQLPKDRFSAERLKGVDSTLKIQPAELGDSAVYLCASSLSGHTNEAFFGQGTRLTVV.

This clone appeared a single time. The V and J genes are TRBV5-1 and TRBJ1-4; tentatively, D is TRBD1 (5 bases). Germline CDR1 SGHRS, CDR2 YFSETQ. Trimming shortened V by 0 bases and J by 6 bases, and 9 bases separated the two germline ends. The CDR3 has 14 residues. The CDR3 sequence: CASSLATGDEKLFF. CDR3 bases: TGCGCCAGCAGCTTGGCCACAGGAGATGAAAAACTGTTTTTT.